This T cell receptor (beta chain) was retrieved from a study of blood T cell repertoires in COVID-19. Across the study: There were acute and convalescent COVID-19 samples, and they came from the United States, Italy and Spain. The analysed material was cDNA or gDNA that came from T cells, B-cell-depleted T cells, or PBMCs.

V trimming: 6 bases; J trimming: 3 bases; junction bases outside the gene matches: 11. This CDR3 is built from 17 residues. Germline loops: CDR1 MNHNS, CDR2 SASEGT. Per the original data handling: Estimated nucleated cell counts came from reference gene primer amplification. The method was immunoSEQ multiplex PCR; TCRdb's version includes in-frame clones alone and lacks a portion of them. The D gene and trimming were derived from the DNA, and the V and J assignments and clone size from that table. The sample consists of approximately 150,000 clones, over 80% of them appearing once. This chain joins TRBV6-1 and TRBJ2-7; TRBD2 matches at 13 bases. The TCR sequence derives from a woman aged 45-65 years with acute or convalescent COVID-19. Input material: peripheral blood. The CDR3 region is CASSEIRTSGGHYEQYF. The CDR3 coding sequence is TGTGCCAGCAGCGAAATACGGACTAGCGGGGGCCACTACGAGCAGTACTTC.